The 17 T cell receptor beta chains below come from one sample, sequenced in a study of tissue T cells after allogeneic stem cell transplantation. Specified time point: mouse harvest day 14 after allogeneic transplant. Mouse grafts combined 10^7 T-cell-depleted bone marrow cells with 10^6 splenic CD5+ T cells. Produced via immunoSEQ multiplex PCR; TCRdb's table is partial and in-frame only. The top ten hold around 35% of the sample, which has roughly 4,200 clones, over 40% seen once. The sequenced sample consisted of lymph node tissue. The receptors come from a female BALB/c mouse given C57BL/6 T cells with graft-versus-host disease after an allogeneic hematopoietic cell transplant.

In this sample, this clone is medium-sized. The gene symbols are mouse symbols. The CDR3 goes on 1 residue after the read ends, and that part is filled in from the germline J gene. The V call is TRBV13-3, the J call TRBJ2-7; TRBD1 aligns across 9 bases. In germline, CDR1 is NNHDY, CDR2 SYVADS. The V and J ends lost 3 bases and 6 bases, in that order; junction bases with no gene match: 1. The CDR3 is 12 amino acids. Incomplete CDR3 DNA: TGTGCCAGCAGTGTGGGACAGGGTGAACAGTAC. This translates into CASSVGQGEQY. The whole CDR3 sequence is CASSVGQGEQYF.

Remarks on this clone: Gene names follow the mouse nomenclature. CDR3 protein: CASSLGGRDTQYF. CDR3 DNA, as far as it was read: TGTGCCAGCTCTCTCGGGGGACGGGACACCCAGTAC. J is TRBJ2-5 and V is TRBV12-2; possibly TRBD1 or TRBD2 for D (5 bases each). The DNA ends 1 residue before the CDR3 does, and the rest of the CDR3 is filled in from the germline J gene. V lost 0 bases and J 6 bases, leaving 9 bases between the germline ends. The CDR3 contains 13 residues. Germline CDR1 and CDR2: SGHLS and HYDKME.

This clone was seen a single time. Mouse gene names and germline throughout. The observed sequence ends 1 residue before the CDR3 terminus, with the missing tail filled in from the germline J gene. The V gene is TRBV23, the J gene TRBJ2-4; the D call in the table, TRBD2, was not verified against the DNA. This CDR3 is built from 13 residues. Germline V gives CDR1 KGHTA, CDR2 FQNQQP. Incomplete CDR3 DNA: TGCTCCAGCCGGTGGGGGAGTCAAAACACCTTGTAC. Translated, it gives CSSRWGSQNTLY. The whole CDR3 protein reads CSSRWGSQNTLYF.

Concerning this clone itself: The gene names here belong to mouse. From the germline J gene comes the end of the CDR3, since the read stops 1 residue before it. This rearrangement joins TRBV29 to TRBJ1-2; TRBD1 agrees at 7 bases. The CDR3 runs to 16 residues. The junction had 9 bases not matched to a gene; V was cut back by 5 bases and J by 0 bases. Germline loops: CDR1 MSHET, CDR2 SYDVDS. The CDR3 protein is CASSPDRDPANSDYTF. CDR3 DNA, as far as it was read: TGTGCTAGCAGTCCCGACAGGGACCCTGCAAACTCCGACTACACC.

Worth noting for this clone: Gene names denote mouse genes. The read ends 1 residue before the CDR3 terminus; that terminus is restored from the germline J gene. V usage is TRBV4 and J usage is TRBJ2-3, with 8 bases aligning to TRBD2. This CDR3 has 15 amino acids. Unmatched junction bases numbered 3, after V lost 4 bases and J lost 0 bases. The V gene's germline CDR1 is LGHDT and CDR2 YNNKQL (reference sequence). The part of the CDR3 DNA that was read is TGTGCCAGCAGCTTTACTGGGGGTAGTGCAGAAACGCTGTAT. It yields the protein CASSFTGGSAETLY. The full CDR3 protein reads CASSFTGGSAETLYF.

This clone was seen a few times. Each gene name is a mouse one. CDR3 region: CASIGGAETLYF. The CDR3 bases that were read are TGTGCCAGCATAGGGGGGGCAGAAACGCTGTAT. V and J are TRBV19 and TRBJ2-3, with D perhaps given as TRBD1 or TRBD2 (6 bases each). The read ends 1 residue shy of where the CDR3 ends; the end is completed using the germline J gene. Trimming removed 6 bases at V and 3 bases at J, with 8 bases between. Germline V CDR1 and CDR2: FNHDT, SITEND (reference sequence). The CDR3 runs 12 residues.

By frequency in the sample, this clone is medium-sized. Gene labels here are mouse ones. The read stops 1 residue short of the end of the CDR3; the missing end is completed from the germline J gene. The gene calls are TRBV13-3 and TRBJ2-7; 8 bases are a match to TRBD2. The CDR3 consists of 13 residues. Germline CDR1 is NNHDY and CDR2 is SYVADS. The V segment lost 4 bases and the J segment 7 bases; nucleotides outside the gene matches: 7. This CDR3 reads CASSPGGAGEQYF. The CDR3 DNA, read in part, is TGTGCCAGCAGTCCCGGGGGGGCGGGAGAACAGTAC.

In regard to this clone: All gene names here are mouse names. Read coverage stops 1 residue before the CDR3 terminus; the germline J gene supplies the remainder. This chain joins TRBV4 and TRBJ2-2, with TRBD1 matching over 10 bases. This CDR3 has 14 residues. Germline CDR1 is LGHDT and CDR2 is YNNKQL (reference sequence). The chain's CDR3 is CAAAKGQGTGQLYF. The covered CDR3 bases are TGTGCAGCAGCTAAGGGACAGGGGACCGGGCAGCTCTAC.

This clone is a singleton in its sample. Gene labels here are mouse ones. The read stops 1 residue short of the end of the CDR3; the missing end is completed from the germline J gene. The rearrangement links TRBV16 to TRBJ2-5, with TRBD2 as a possible D gene (5 bases). CDR1 SGHSA and CDR2 FRNQAP come from the germline V gene. The CDR3 covers 14 residues. Trimming left V 0 bases short and J 2 bases short, with 6 bases between. The CDR3 DNA, read in part, is TGTGCAAGCAGCTTAGACTGGGTCCAAGACACCCAGTAC. Protein: CASSLDWVQDTQY. The CDR3 in its entirety is CASSLDWVQDTQYF.

A remark on this clone: The gene names here belong to mouse. The observed sequence ends 1 residue before the CDR3 terminus, with the missing tail filled in from the germline J gene. V usage is TRBV5 and J usage is TRBJ2-4; TRBD2 matches at 8 bases. The CDR3 is 17 residues long. Germline CDR1 reads LGHNA; CDR2 reads YNLKQL (reference sequence). J was trimmed by 2 bases and V by 0 bases; bases with no gene match: 7. This CDR3 is CASSQESWGVFQNTLYF. CDR3 bases read: TGTGCCAGCAGCCAAGAAAGCTGGGGGGTCTTTCAAAACACCTTGTAC.

To note about this clone: Germline and genes: mouse. The read ends 1 residue early relative to the CDR3; the germline J gene fills the gap. The rearrangement links TRBV26 to TRBJ1-1; D might be TRBD1 (6 bases). With 0 bases removed from V and 1 base from J, the gap between germline ends came to 9 bases. The CDR3 length is 15 residues. The germline gives CDR1 KGHPV, CDR2 FQNQEV (reference sequence). The CDR3 sequence: CASSLSWGRNTEVFF. The sequenced CDR3 bases are TGTGCCAGCAGTCTGTCGTGGGGGCGAAACACAGAAGTCTTC.

In this sample, this clone is medium-sized (0.01 to 0.1%). Gene and germline names: mouse. The CDR3 end lies 1 residue beyond the end of the read and is filled in from the germline J gene. The chain joins TRBV13-1 to TRBJ2-5; no clear D gene. Trimming removed 1 base at V and 6 bases at J, with 3 bases between. The germline gives CDR1 NSHNY, CDR2 SYGAGN. The CDR3 is 11 amino acids. The CDR3 spells CASSDRDTQYF. The sequenced CDR3 bases are TGTGCCAGCAGTGATCGGGACACCCAGTAC.

Notes on this clone: Germline and genes here are mouse. The CDR3 is cut off 1 residue early in the read; its end comes from the germline J gene. The chain links TRBV5 to TRBJ1-1; unclear D gene. In germline, CDR1 is LGHNA, CDR2 YNLKQL (reference sequence). The CDR3 sequence is 12 residues long. Between the trimmed V and J ends, which lost 4 bases and 3 bases, there was a span of 6 bases. CDR3 DNA, as far as it was read: TGTGCCAGCAGCCCCGACTACACAGAAGTCTTC. The encoded protein is CASSPDYTEVF. The whole CDR3 region reads CASSPDYTEVFF.

Comments on this clone: These gene names are mouse names. This CDR3 is CASSPRGGGVQDTQYF. CDR3 DNA, as far as it was read: TGTGCCAGCAGCCCTCGGGGTGGGGGGGTCCAAGACACCCAGTAC. The rearrangement links TRBV4 to TRBJ2-5; 8 nucleotides match TRBD2. The CDR3 is cut off 1 residue early in the read; its end comes from the germline J gene. Germline lookup yields CDR1 LGHDT and CDR2 YNNKQL (reference sequence). This CDR3 comprises 16 residues. V lost 5 bases and J lost 2; bases outside the gene matches: 9.

A single count supports this clone. Mouse gene names and germline throughout. The read ends 1 residue early relative to the CDR3; the germline J gene fills the gap. This chain joins TRBV15 and TRBJ1-5; 9 bases fit TRBD1. The CDR3 has 18 amino acids. V shed 2 bases and J 0 bases; nucleotides not matched to a gene: 8. CDR1 SGHND and CDR2 FRSKSL come from the germline V gene. The chain's CDR3 is CASSLTGGEGNNNQAPLF. The DNA read from the CDR3 is TGTGCCAGCAGTTTAACAGGGGGCGAGGGGAATAACAACCAGGCTCCGCTT. The whole variable domain, remainder taken from reference TRBV15 and TRBJ1-5, is DAGVTQTPRHEVAEKGQTIILKCEPVSGHNDLFWYRQTKIQGLELLSYFRSKSLMEDGGAFKDRFKAEMLNSSFSTLKIQPTEPKDSAVYLCASSLTGGEGNNNQAPLFGEGTRLSVL.

A word on this clone: A much larger clonotype is one base distant, so this may be a read error. Gene names and germline refer to mouse. The read comes to an end 1 residue before the CDR3 does, leaving the germline J gene to fill in the end. The J gene is TRBJ2-7, the V gene TRBV3; possible D gene TRBD1, 5 bases. V lost 6 bases and J lost 4, with 7 bases in between. Germline V gives CDR1 SNHLY, CDR2 FYNGKV (reference sequence). This CDR3 contains 11 residues. CDR3 protein: CASSPGYEQYF. CDR3 DNA, as far as it was read: TGTGCCAGCAGTCCAGGGTATGAACAGTAC. Combining the CDR3 with reference TRBV3 and TRBJ2-7 gives the whole variable domain GPKVLQIPSHQIIDMGQMVTLNCDPVSNHLYFYWYKQILGQQMEFLVNFYNGKVMEKSKLFKDQFSVERPDGSYFTLKIQPTALEDSAVYFCASSPGYEQYFGPGTRLTVL.

With regard to this clone: The listed genes are named as in mouse. The DNA read from the CDR3 is TGTGCCAGCAGTCTACAGACAAACTCCGACTACACC. Translated: CASSLQTNSDYT. From start to end, the CDR3 is CASSLQTNSDYTF. This chain uses TRBV26 with TRBJ1-2; D ambiguous. The read terminates 1 residue ahead of where the CDR3 ends, so the germline J gene completes it. Trimming pared 3 bases from V and 0 bases from J, leaving 5 bases between. This CDR3 is 13 amino acids long. The V gene's germline CDR1 is KGHPV and CDR2 FQNQEV (reference sequence).